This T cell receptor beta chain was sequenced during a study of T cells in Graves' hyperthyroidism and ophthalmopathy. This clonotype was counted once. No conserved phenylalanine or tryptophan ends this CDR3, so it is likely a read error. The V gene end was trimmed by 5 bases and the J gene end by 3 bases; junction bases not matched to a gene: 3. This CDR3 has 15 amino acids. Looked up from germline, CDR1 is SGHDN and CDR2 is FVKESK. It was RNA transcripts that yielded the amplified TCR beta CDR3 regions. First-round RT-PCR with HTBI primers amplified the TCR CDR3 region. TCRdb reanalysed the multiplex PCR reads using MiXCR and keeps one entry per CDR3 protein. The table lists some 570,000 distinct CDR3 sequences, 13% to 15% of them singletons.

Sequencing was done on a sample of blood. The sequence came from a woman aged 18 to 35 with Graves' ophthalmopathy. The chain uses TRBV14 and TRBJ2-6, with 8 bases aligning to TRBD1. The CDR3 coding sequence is TGTGCCAGCAGCGTCAGGGGGCTTGGGGCCAACGTCCTGACTCTC. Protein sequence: CASSVRGLGANVLTL.